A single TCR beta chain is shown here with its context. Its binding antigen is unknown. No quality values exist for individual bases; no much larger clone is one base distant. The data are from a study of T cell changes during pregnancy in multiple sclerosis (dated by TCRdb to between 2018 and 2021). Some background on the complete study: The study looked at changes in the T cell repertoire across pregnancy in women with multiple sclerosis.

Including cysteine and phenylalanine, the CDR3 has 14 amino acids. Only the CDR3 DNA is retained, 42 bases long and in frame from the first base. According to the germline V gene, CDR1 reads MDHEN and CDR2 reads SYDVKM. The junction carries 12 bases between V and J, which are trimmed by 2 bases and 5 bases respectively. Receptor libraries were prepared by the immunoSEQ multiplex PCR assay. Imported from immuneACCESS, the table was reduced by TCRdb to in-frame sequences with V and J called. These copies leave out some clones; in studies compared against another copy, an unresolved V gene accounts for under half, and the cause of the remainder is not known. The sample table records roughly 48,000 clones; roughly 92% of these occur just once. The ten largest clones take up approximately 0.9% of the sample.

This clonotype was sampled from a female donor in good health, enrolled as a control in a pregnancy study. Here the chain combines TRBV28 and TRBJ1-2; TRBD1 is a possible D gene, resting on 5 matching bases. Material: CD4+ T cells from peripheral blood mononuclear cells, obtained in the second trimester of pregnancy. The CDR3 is CASSLQGVGYGYTF. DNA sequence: TGTGCCAGCAGTTTACAAGGGGTGGGGTATGGCTACACCTTC.